These T cell receptor beta chains were read from a single sample in a study of Ad26.COV2.S vaccination and SARS-CoV-2 variants. Clones were read by immunoSEQ multiplex PCR, and TCRdb kept only the in-frame ones, dropping some. The sample lists over 400,000 clones, 92% occurring once. The sequences come from peripheral blood, collected in a trial of Ad26.COV2.S vaccine versus placebo. Receptors were obtained from a person aged 18-65 years who received the Ad26.COV2.S COVID-19 vaccine or a placebo. Both conserved end residues are part of each CDR3. Each record gives: D gene, V gene, J gene, clone size, CDR3 protein. The D gene is left open where the match is weak. Only some rows state a clone size, as once, few, many or a class for expanded clones.

.	TRBV6-5	TRBJ1-5	.	CASSWVSGGNQPQHF
TRBD2	TRBV28	TRBJ2-5	once	CASSFLGGYQETQYF
TRBD2	TRBV28	TRBJ2-1	once	CASTSTVLAGMFF
TRBD1	TRBV10-3	TRBJ1-5	.	CAISDTGQGNQPQHF
TRBD2	TRBV18	TRBJ2-1	.	CASSSSGLAGGPPSYNEQFF
.	TRBV27	TRBJ2-1	.	CASSLSLAGGVSSYNEQFF
.	TRBV18	TRBJ2-1	.	CASSPYRAYNEQFF
TRBD1	TRBV4-3	TRBJ2-2	.	CASSPQGAKGVTGELFF
.	TRBV27	TRBJ1-6	.	CASSLSPGRLNSPLHF
TRBD2	TRBV27	TRBJ2-1	.	CASSLASGNEQFF
.	TRBV3-1/TRBV3-2	TRBJ1-2	.	CASSQDIEPDERGGGYTF
TRBD1	TRBV18	TRBJ2-7	.	CASSPPGQGYEQYF
.	TRBV19	TRBJ2-2	.	CASSWGDTGELFF
.	TRBV19	TRBJ1-2	.	CASSIGITLSSSYGYTF
TRBD1	TRBV28	TRBJ1-4	.	CASITRTGGNEKLFF
TRBD1	TRBV28	TRBJ1-1	.	CASTSGGTGKDTEAFF
.	TRBV2	TRBJ1-2	.	CASSTNPPSYGYTF
TRBD1	TRBV27	TRBJ1-4	.	CASSPGQSYEKLFF
.	TRBV6-5	TRBJ1-6	.	CASSTTAYNSPLHF
TRBD2	TRBV9	TRBJ2-5	.	CASSVTSGIRETQYF
TRBD1	TRBV5-1	TRBJ1-2	once	CASSQVGQGWNGYTF
TRBD1	TRBV27	TRBJ2-1	.	CASKRRGQESYNEQFF
.	TRBV30	TRBJ1-2	.	CAWSAGLGNYGYTF
TRBD2	TRBV7-9	TRBJ2-3	.	CASSAFLAGPRDTQYF